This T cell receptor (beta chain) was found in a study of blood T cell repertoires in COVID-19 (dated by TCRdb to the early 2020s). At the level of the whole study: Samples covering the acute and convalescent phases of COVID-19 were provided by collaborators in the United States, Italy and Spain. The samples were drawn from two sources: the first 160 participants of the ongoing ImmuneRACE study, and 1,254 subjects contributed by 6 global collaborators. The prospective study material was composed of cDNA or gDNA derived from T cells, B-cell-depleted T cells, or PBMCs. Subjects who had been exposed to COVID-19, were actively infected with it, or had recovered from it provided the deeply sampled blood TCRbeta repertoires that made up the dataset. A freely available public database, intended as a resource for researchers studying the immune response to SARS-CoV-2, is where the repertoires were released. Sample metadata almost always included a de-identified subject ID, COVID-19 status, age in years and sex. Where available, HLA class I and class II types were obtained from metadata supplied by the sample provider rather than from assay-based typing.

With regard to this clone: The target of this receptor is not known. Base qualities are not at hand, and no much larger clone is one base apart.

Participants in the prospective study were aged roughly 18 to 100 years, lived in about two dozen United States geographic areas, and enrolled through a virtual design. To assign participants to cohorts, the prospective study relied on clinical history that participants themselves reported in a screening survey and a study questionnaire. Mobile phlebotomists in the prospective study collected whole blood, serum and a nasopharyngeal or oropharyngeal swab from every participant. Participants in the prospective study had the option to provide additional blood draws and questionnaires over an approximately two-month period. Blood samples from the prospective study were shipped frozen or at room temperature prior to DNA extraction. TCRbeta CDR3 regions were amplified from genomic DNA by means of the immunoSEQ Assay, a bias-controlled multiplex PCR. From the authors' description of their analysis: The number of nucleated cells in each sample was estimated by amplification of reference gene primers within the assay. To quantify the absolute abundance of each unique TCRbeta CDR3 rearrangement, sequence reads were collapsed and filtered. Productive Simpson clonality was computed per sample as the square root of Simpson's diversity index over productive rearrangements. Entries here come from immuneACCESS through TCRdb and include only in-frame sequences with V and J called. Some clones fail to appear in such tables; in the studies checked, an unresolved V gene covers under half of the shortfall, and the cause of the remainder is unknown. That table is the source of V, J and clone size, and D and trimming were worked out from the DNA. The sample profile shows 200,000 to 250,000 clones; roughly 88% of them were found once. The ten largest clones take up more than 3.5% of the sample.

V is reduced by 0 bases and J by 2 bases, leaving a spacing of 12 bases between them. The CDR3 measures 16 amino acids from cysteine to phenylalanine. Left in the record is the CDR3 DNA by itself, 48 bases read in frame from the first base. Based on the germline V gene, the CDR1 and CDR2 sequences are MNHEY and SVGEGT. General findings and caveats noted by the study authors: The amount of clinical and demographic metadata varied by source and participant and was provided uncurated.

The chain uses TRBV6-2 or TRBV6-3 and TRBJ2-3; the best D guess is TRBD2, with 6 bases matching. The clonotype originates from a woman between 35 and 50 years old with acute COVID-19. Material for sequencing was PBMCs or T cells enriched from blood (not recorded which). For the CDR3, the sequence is CASSYSSRGYTDTQYF. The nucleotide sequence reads TGTGCCAGCAGTTACTCGTCCCGGGGGTACACAGATACGCAGTATTTT.